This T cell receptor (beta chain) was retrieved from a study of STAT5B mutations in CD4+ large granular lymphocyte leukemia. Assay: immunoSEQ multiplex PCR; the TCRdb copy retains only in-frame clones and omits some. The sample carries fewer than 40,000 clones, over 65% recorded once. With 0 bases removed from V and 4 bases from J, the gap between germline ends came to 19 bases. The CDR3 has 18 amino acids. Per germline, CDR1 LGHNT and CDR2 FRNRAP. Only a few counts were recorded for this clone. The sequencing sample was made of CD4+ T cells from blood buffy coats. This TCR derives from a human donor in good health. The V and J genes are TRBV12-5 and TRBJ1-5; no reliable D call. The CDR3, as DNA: TGTGCTAGTGGTTTGGTATATACGAGGGTTGGACGGAATCAGCCCCAGCATTTT. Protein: CASGLVYTRVGRNQPQHF.